The clone carrying this T cell receptor beta chain was observed a few times. As yet, its antigen is unknown. The sample belongs to a study of blood T cells in healthy people across ages. For the second PCR, which ran for about 6 to 11 cycles, a sample-barcoded 5' primer and a J-beta primer mix were used. All samples gave at least 2.5 million CDR3-containing paired-end reads. A single record per CDR3 protein comes from TCRdb applying MiXCR to the 5' RACE reads. The sample has some 690,000 distinct CDR3 sequences, 22% seen once; the top ten hold 22%. General study results and limits: In older individuals, TCR beta diversity per million T cells was lower, falling roughly linearly with age. Higher diversity, along with more naive CD4+ cells, distinguished long-lived donors from aged donors.

Sequencing was done on a sample of blood. This receptor was taken from a man aged 65 to 79 in good health.

CDR3 residues: CASSLGGRGTSGGRRETQYF. CDR3 DNA: TGTGCCAGCAGCTTAGGTGGTCGCGGGACTAGCGGGGGCCGGAGAGAGACCCAGTACTTC. The chain employs TRBV7-2 and TRBJ2-5, with TRBD2 identical over 14 bases. Germline V CDR1 and CDR2: SGHTA, FQGNSA. The CDR3 sequence is 20 residues long. Trimming took 1 base from V and 4 from J; bases not matched to a gene: 14.